This T cell receptor beta chain was found in a study of spatial heterogeneity in lung cancer. Whole-study findings and limits: The counts of expanded TCRs, ubiquitous and regional, tracked ubiquitous and regional nonsynonymous mutations, respectively. Mutation counts in tumors were tracked by counts of expanded intratumoral alpha and beta TCRs.

This clonotype was counted many times. Its antigen is currently unknown. Indicated time point: sample taken at primary tumor resection. The CDR3 has 15 residues. Germline CDR1 reads MDHEN; CDR2 reads SYDVKM. Trimming stripped 5 bases from V and 1 base from J, with 14 bases between. TCRdb itself ran the 5' RACE reads through MiXCR, one entry per CDR3 protein. The sample shows about 22,000 distinct CDR3 sequences, 8.8% of them seen only once. Sequences were derived from lung tumor tissue, sampled at surgery. The TCR sequence derives from a male donor with early-stage non-small cell lung cancer. The chain employs TRBV28 and TRBJ1-1; the D gene is possibly TRBD1 (6 bases). CDR3 DNA: TGTGCCAGCAGTATAGCGGGACACCCGAACACTGAAGCTTTCTTT. This gives the protein CASSIAGHPNTEAFF.